These 12 T cell receptor beta chains originate from one sample sequenced in a study of T cell responses to AZD1222 COVID-19 vaccine. Some clones are missing from TCRdb's copy, which holds only in-frame ones; the method was immunoSEQ multiplex PCR. The data show some 140,000 clones, around nine tenths seen once. The sequencing used peripheral blood, collected on day 0 of AZD1222 vaccination. These receptors all come from an adult in good health.

The chain couples TRBV18 to TRBJ1-1; D is unclear. V gave up 0 bases and J gave up 1 base, with 6 bases separating them. There are 14 residues in the CDR3. CDR1 and CDR2 (germline): KGHSH, LQKENI. Written as DNA, the CDR3 is TGTGCCAGCTCACCACCCGTATCGAACACTGAAGCTTTCTTT. Encoded protein: CASSPPVSNTEAFF.

This clone came up once. The chain carries TRBV6-1 and TRBJ1-3, with D uncertain. This CDR3 contains 14 residues. Germline CDR1 is MNHNS and CDR2 is SASEGT. The V end was cut by 3 bases, the J end by 0 bases, with 6 bases between. In DNA form, the CDR3 reads TGTGCCAGCAGTGAGGGAAACTCTGGAAACACCATATATTTT. Encoded protein: CASSEGNSGNTIYF.

The chain joins TRBV25-1 to TRBJ2-5, with a weak D call TRBD2 (6 bases). Germline assignment: CDR1 MGHDK and CDR2 SYGVNS. The CDR3 has 15 amino acids. The V end lost 5 bases, the J end lost 1 base, and 14 bases lay between the germline ends. CDR3 amino acids: CASSWMEGIQETQYF. The CDR3 region has the DNA TGTGCCAGCAGTTGGATGGAGGGGATCCAAGAGACCCAGTACTTC. Full variable domain (outside the CDR3, taken from reference TRBV25-1 and TRBJ2-5): EADIYQTPRYLVIGTGKKITLECSQTMGHDKMYWYQQDPGMELHLIHYSYGVNSTEKGDLSSESTVSRIRTEHFPLTLESARPSHTSQYLCASSWMEGIQETQYFGPGTRLLVL.

The chain has TRBV5-1 and TRBJ2-1, with unresolved D. This CDR3 spans 17 amino acids. Trimming pared 2 bases from V and 0 bases from J, leaving 15 bases between. Looked up from germline, CDR1 is SGHRS and CDR2 is YFSETQ. CDR3 nucleotides: TGCGCCAGCAGCTTATTATCGACTCATAGCTCCTACAATGAGCAGTTCTTC. It codes for CASSLLSTHSSYNEQFF.

The chain joins TRBV2 to TRBJ1-4; 8 bases line up with TRBD1. CDR3 length: 13 residues. Trimming cost V 9 bases and J 12 bases; bases outside gene matches: 12. The germline V gene encodes CDR1 SNHLY and CDR2 FYNNEI. The CDR3 is CASKTGATGELFF. In DNA, the CDR3 is TGTGCCAGTAAGACAGGGGCAACTGGGGAACTGTTTTTT. Complete variable domain (other parts from reference TRBV2 and TRBJ1-4): EPEVTQTPSHQVTQMGQEVILRCVPISNHLYFYWYRQILGQKVEFLVSFYNNEISEKSEIFDDQFSVERPDGSNFTLKIRSTKLEDSAMYFCASKTGATGELFFGSGTQLSVL.

The rearrangement uses TRBV10-3 and TRBJ2-1; no definite D call. Germline CDR1 is ENHRY and CDR2 is SYGVKD. Deletions cut 8 bases from V and 5 bases from J, with 10 bases between. CDR3 length: 12 residues. DNA of the CDR3: TGTGCCATCTTGGGCCTGGACAATGAGCAGTTCTTC. Its translation: CAILGLDNEQFF.

This clone was seen only once. The J gene is TRBJ1-2, the V gene TRBV2, with 8 bases that match TRBD1. The junction had 17 bases not matched to a gene; V was cut back by 10 bases and J by 4 bases. Germline V CDR1 and CDR2: SNHLY, FYNNEI. The CDR3 spans 16 residues. CDR3 sequence (DNA): TGTGCCACCACAAACCTGACAGGGGAAGAACCCTATGGCTACACCTTC. Its translation: CATTNLTGEEPYGYTF.

The rearrangement joins TRBV6-5 to TRBJ1-1; the match to TRBD1 covers 7 bases. Germline values: CDR1 MNHEY, CDR2 SVGAGI. The CDR3 is 15 residues long. Losses at the gene ends were 10 bases for V and 6 bases for J; bases not matched to a gene: 17. The CDR3 coding sequence is TGTGCCACCAGGGGGACCAAGAGGGAAAGAGCTGAAGCTTTCTTT. Protein product: CATRGTKRERAEAFF.

This rearrangement joins TRBV5-1 to TRBJ1-3, with D perhaps matching TRBD1 (5 bases). Trimming took off 3 bases at V and 2 bases at J, with 15 bases between the two ends. Germline V CDR1 and CDR2: SGHRS, YFSETQ. The CDR3 runs 16 residues. The CDR3 loop is CASSYQTGLAGNTIYF. The CDR3 bases are TGCGCCAGCAGCTACCAAACAGGCCTGGCTGGAAACACCATATATTTT.

Here the CDR3 reads CASSRGLAEYNEQFF. CDR3 coding DNA: TGTGCCAGCAGCCGCGGACTAGCCGAATACAATGAGCAGTTCTTC. The chain joins TRBV7-3 to TRBJ2-1; TRBD2 matches 8 bases. The CDR3 totals 15 residues. Germline assignment: CDR1 SGHTA and CDR2 FQGTGA. V lost 5 bases and J lost 4; bases outside the gene matches: 7.

CDR3 in amino acids: CASSFPGGIETGELFF. CDR3 nucleotides: TGTGCCAGCAGTTTTCCAGGGGGCATCGAGACCGGGGAGCTGTTTTTT. The chain couples TRBV28 to TRBJ2-2; 8 bases match TRBD1. The length of the CDR3 is 16 residues. CDR1 and CDR2 from the germline V gene are MDHEN and SYDVKM. Germline trimming cut 3 bases from V and 5 bases from J; bases unmatched to any gene: 8.

The rearrangement links TRBV9 to TRBJ2-5; 8 bases align to TRBD2. CDR1 SGDLS and CDR2 YYNGEE come from the germline V gene. The ends lost 0 bases at V and 6 bases at J; junction bases unmatched: 10. The CDR3 contains 16 residues. CDR3 sequence (DNA): TGTGCCAGCAGCGTAGGGGAGGGACTAGGAGAAAAGACCCAGTACTTC. Protein: CASSVGEGLGEKTQYF.